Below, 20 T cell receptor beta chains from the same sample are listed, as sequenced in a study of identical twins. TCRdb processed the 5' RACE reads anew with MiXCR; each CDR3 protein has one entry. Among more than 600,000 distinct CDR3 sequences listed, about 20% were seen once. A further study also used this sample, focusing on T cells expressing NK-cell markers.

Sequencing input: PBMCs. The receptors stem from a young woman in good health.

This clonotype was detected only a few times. This CDR3 is CASSARDRSYEQYF. CDR3 nucleotide sequence: TGCGCCAGCAGCGCCCGGGACAGGTCCTACGAGCAGTACTTC. The V call is TRBV5-1, the J call TRBJ2-7; the match to TRBD1 covers 8 bases. Germline CDR1 SGHRS, CDR2 YFSETQ. The CDR3 has 14 residues. The V gene end was trimmed by 4 bases and the J gene end by 1 base; junction bases not matched to a gene: 4.

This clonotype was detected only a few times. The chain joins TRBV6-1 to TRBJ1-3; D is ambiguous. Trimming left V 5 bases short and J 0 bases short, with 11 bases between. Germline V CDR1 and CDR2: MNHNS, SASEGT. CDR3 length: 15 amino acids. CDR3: CASSPQYYSGNTIYF. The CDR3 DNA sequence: TGTGCCAGCAGTCCACAGTATTACTCTGGAAACACCATATATTTT.

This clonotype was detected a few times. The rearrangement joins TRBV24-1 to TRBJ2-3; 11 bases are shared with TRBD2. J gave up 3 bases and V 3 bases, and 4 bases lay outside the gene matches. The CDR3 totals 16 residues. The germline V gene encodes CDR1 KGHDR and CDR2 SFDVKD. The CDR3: CATSDRRLAGTDTQYF. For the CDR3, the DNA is TGTGCCACCAGTGATCGCAGACTAGCGGGGACAGATACGCAGTATTTT.

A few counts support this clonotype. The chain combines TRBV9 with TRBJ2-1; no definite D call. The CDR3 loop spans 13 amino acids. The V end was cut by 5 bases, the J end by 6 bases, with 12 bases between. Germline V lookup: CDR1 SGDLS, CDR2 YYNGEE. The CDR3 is CASSYTVGNEQFF. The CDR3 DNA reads TGTGCCAGCAGTTACACCGTGGGCAATGAGCAGTTCTTC.

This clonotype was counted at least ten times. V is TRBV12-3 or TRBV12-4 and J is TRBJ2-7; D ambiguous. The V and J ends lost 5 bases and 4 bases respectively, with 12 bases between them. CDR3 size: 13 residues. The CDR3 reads CASSKGGQYEQYF. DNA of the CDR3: TGTGCCAGCAGTAAGGGTGGGCAATACGAGCAGTACTTC.

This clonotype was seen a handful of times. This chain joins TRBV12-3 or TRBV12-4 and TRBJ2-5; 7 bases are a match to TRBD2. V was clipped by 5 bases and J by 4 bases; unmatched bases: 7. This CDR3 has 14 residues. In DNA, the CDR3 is TGTGCCAGCAGTCCGACTAGCCCGAGAGAGACCCAGTACTTC. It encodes CASSPTSPRETQYF.

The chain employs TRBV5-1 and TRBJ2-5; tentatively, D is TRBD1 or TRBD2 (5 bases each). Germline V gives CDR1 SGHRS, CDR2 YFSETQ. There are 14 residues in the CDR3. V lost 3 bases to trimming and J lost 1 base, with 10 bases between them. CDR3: CASSSGRSQETQYF. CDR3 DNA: TGCGCCAGCAGCTCGGGACGAAGCCAAGAGACCCAGTACTTC.

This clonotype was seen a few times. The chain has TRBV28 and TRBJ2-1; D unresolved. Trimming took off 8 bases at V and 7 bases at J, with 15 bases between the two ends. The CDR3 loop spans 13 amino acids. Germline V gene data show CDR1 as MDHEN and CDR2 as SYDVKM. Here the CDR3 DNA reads TGTGCCAGCGCCACCACCCGTTTGAATGAGCAGTTCTTC. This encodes CASATTRLNEQFF.

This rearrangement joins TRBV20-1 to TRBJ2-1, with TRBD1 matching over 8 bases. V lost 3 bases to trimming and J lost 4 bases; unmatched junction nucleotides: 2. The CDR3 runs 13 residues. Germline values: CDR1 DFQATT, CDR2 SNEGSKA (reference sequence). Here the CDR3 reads CSASQGAYNEQFF. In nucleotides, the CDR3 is TGCAGTGCTAGCCAGGGGGCGTACAATGAGCAGTTCTTC.

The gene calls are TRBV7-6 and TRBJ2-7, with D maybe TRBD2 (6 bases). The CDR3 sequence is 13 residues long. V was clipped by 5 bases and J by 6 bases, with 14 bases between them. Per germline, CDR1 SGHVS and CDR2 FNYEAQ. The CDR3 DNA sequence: TGTGCCAGCAGCCCCCAGGGACTTGCCGAGCAGTACTTC. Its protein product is CASSPQGLAEQYF.

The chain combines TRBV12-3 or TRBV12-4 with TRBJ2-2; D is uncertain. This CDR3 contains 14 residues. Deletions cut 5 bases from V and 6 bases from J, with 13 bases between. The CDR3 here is CASSLTPLAGELFF. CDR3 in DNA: TGTGCCAGCAGTCTTACTCCCTTGGCCGGGGAGCTGTTTTTT.

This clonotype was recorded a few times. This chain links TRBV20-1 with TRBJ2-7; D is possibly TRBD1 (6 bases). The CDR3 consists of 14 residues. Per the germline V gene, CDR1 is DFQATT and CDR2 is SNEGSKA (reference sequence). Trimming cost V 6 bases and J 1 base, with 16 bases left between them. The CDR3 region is CSASRGLVSYEQYF. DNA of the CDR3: TGCAGTGCCTCCAGGGGTTTAGTTTCCTACGAGCAGTACTTC.

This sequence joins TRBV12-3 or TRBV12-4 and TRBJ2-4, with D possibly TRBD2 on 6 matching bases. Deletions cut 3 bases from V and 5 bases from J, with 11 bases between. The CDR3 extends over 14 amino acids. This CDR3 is CASSFRRGQNIQYF. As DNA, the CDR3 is TGTGCCAGCAGTTTTAGGCGGGGTCAAAACATTCAGTACTTC.

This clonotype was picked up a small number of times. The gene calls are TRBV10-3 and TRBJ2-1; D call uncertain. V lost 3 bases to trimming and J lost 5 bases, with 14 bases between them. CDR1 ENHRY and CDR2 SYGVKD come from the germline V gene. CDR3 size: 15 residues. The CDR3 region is CAISDTPRINNEQFF. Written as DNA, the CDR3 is TGTGCCATCAGTGACACCCCACGCATTAACAATGAGCAGTTCTTC.

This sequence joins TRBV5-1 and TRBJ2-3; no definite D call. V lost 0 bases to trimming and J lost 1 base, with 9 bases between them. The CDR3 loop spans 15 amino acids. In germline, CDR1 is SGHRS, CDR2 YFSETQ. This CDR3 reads CASSLALRRTDTQYF. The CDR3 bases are TGCGCCAGCAGCTTGGCCCTCAGGCGCACAGATACGCAGTATTTT.

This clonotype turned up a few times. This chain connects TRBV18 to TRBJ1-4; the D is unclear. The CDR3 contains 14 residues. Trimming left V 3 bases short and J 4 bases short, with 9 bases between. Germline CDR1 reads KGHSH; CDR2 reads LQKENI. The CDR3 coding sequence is TGTGCCAGCTCACCCCGATTGGGTAATGAAAAACTGTTTTTT. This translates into CASSPRLGNEKLFF.

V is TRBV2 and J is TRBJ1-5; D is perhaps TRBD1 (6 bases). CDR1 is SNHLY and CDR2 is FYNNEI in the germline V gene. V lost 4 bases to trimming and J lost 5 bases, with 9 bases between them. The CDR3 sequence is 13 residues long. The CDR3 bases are TGTGCCAGCAGTGTTGGGGGCGATCAGCCCCAGCATTTT. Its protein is CASSVGGDQPQHF.

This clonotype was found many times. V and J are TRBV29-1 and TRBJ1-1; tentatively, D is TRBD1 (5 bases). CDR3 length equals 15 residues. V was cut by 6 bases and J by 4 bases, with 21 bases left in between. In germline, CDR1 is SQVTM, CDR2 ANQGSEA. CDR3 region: CSVITRRGVGTEAFF. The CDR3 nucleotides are TGCAGCGTGATAACAAGAAGGGGAGTCGGCACTGAAGCTTTCTTT.

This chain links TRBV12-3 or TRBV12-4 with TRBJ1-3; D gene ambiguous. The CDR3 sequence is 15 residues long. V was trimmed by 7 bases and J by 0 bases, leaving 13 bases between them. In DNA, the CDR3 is TGTGCCAGCACTCACGGACGCCTCTCTGGAAACACCATATATTTT. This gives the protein CASTHGRLSGNTIYF.

CDR3 DNA: TGTGCCAGCAGCTTAGACACCCCAGATACGCAGTATTTT. Encoded protein: CASSLDTPDTQYF. The chain uses TRBV11-3 and TRBJ2-3; D is uncertain. This CDR3 is 13 amino acids long. V was trimmed by 0 bases and J by 4 bases, leaving 5 bases between them. Germline CDR1 reads SGHNT; CDR2 reads YENEEA.